This T cell receptor (beta chain) was obtained from a study of T cells in Graves' hyperthyroidism and ophthalmopathy (dated by TCRdb to between 2019 and 2020). Broadly, across the study: Peripheral blood was sampled at the time of initial diagnosis, prior to any treatment. An independent validation cohort of around 19 hyperthyroidism patients and 17 patients who later progressed to ophthalmopathy tested prospective prediction of ophthalmopathy. The 90 to 100 discovery patients were randomly divided into training and test sets at a 7:3 ratio. To identify TCR V-J signatures that set the groups apart, the researchers used a discovery cohort of 90 to 100 patients, made up of 40 to 45 with Graves' ophthalmopathy and 55 to 65 with stable Graves' hyperthyroidism. The study also compared thyroid tissue and blood T-cell repertoires from several Graves' hyperthyroidism patients. Once sampling was done, hyperthyroidism patients were given methimazole at a starting dose of 30 mg daily, whereas ophthalmopathy patients were given high-dose intravenous methylprednisolone. The paper describes TCR Vbeta CDR3 sequencing of 120 to 150 peripheral blood samples, made up of roughly 40 ophthalmopathy patients, 70 to 75 hyperthyroidism patients and around 17 progressor patients. Study-level results and caveats: Sample size was not statistically predetermined, and blinding of investigators to group allocation was not performed. A model built on a 13 V-J signature distinguished ophthalmopathy from stable hyperthyroidism, reaching roughly 88% sensitivity and about 81% specificity in cross-validation and 80%/75% in testing. In validation, progression to ophthalmopathy was predicted by the model with about 70% sensitivity and 72.22% specificity, a median of 6.5 months before onset. Most expanded thyroid clonotypes (frequency above 0.001) were also detected in blood, suggesting blood repertoires may reflect thyroid immune responses.

Ophthalmopathy patients had moderately to severely active disease, Clinical Activity Score of at least 3, NOSPECS grade of at least 4, and duration under 3 months. Exclusion was applied to patients with uncontrolled infections, other autoimmune diseases, pregnancy or lactation. Clinical symptoms, serum thyroxine and TRAb, thyroid ultrasound, and orbital computed tomography formed the basis for the diagnoses. Ficoll-Paque density gradient centrifugation was used to isolate PBMCs from about 10 ml of fresh peripheral blood. Total RNA was extracted using Trizol reagent, and RNA quality was assessed on an Agilent 2100 Bioanalyzer. Remarks on this clonotype: Its antigen is unknown. No much larger clone is present one base from it, and per-base qualities are unavailable.

From the cysteine through the phenylalanine, the CDR3 covers 14 amino acids. Kept here is only the CDR3 DNA, which spans 42 bases and is read in frame from base 1. Trimming accounts for 2 bases at V and 5 bases at J, while the number of junction bases matched to no gene is 4. The germline V gene gives CDR1 as MNHNS and CDR2 as SASEGT. TCR beta CDR3 regions were amplified from RNA transcripts. For the first round of RT-PCR on the TCR CDR3, the HTBI primer set was used together with the Qiagen OneStep RT-PCR kit. Libraries were constructed in a second round of multiplex PCR, after which size selection and purification were performed. Libraries were sequenced paired-end with 100 bp reads on an Illumina HiSeq2000. The paper's data handling went like this. Raw data were processed with SOAPnuke, discarding reads with adapters, uncalled bases, mean Phred below 15, or no exact constant-primer or identifier match. High-quality paired reads were merged using COPE v1.2.5, and each unique nucleotide sequence was defined as a clonotype. MiTCR v1.1 was used to align the clonotypes against IMGT TRBV, TRBD and TRBJ reference segments. The analysis was restricted to V-J combinations with a frequency above 0.0001, which together covered 99% to 99.2% of the repertoires. A TCS score was defined as the ratio of F50 (clonal expansion) to E x V (chaos), with BLOSUM62-based TCRdist applied between CDR3 peptides within each V-J. Welch's t-statistics and random forest reduced fewer than 550 V-J features to 13, which were used in a naive Bayes classifier (R e1071). TCRdb ran its own pipeline on the public reads, namely fastp trimming at Q25 and MiXCR clone calling, and kept in-frame beta chains. Rows are unified per CDR3 protein, each entry keeping the most common DNA and genes. TCRdb's processing, not the authors' own work, is the source of the V and J calls. The sample includes hundreds of thousands of distinct CDR3 sequences, with about a sixth observed a single time. The ten top clones hold less than 3.5% of the sample.

This receptor was identified in a middle-aged woman with Graves' ophthalmopathy. Sample: blood. The V gene is TRBV6-1 and the J gene is TRBJ2-5; TRBD1 fits 8 bases in the junction. The CDR3 reads as follows: CASSERTGIETQYF. The nucleotides are TGTGCCAGCAGTGAAAGGACAGGGATCGAGACCCAGTACTTC.